These 8 T cell receptor beta chains were sequenced from one sample in a study of T-cell memory formation after mild COVID-19. TCRdb passed the 5' RACE reads through MiXCR, listing each CDR3 protein once. The sample holds 400,000 or so distinct CDR3 sequences, 15% to 25% seen once. Sequenced material: PBMCs or a T cell subset sorted from them (not recorded which). These receptors were collected from an adult woman who had mild COVID-19 (a few samples of this study predate the infection). Cell type and time point are not known.

The sample holds a few counts of this clonotype. In this CDR3 the conserved last residue, phenylalanine or tryptophan, is missing, so a read error is likely. It is unclear where the CDR3 begins or ends on the DNA, so no DNA is shown, and the CDR3 is as TCRdb lists it. The chain recombines TRBV24-1 with TRBJ1-1. Both ends counted, the CDR3 spans 9 residues. Looked up from germline, CDR1 is KGHDR and CDR2 is SFDVKD. CDR3 loop: CATQGSLLI.

This chain joins TRBV12-3 or TRBV12-4 and TRBJ1-5; no clear D. There are 13 residues in the CDR3. V gave up 3 bases and J gave up 0 bases, with 3 bases separating them. The CDR3 loop reads CASSFYSNQPQHF. CDR3 DNA sequence: TGTGCCAGCAGTTTTTATAGCAATCAGCCCCAGCATTTT.

This clonotype was observed a handful of times. The J gene is TRBJ1-1, the V gene TRBV7-9; TRBD1 matches at 7 bases. The V segment lost 0 bases and the J segment 0 bases; nucleotides outside the gene matches: 4. This CDR3 comprises 16 residues. The germline gives CDR1 SEHNR, CDR2 FQNEAQ (reference sequence). The CDR3 nucleotides are TGTGCCAGCAGCTTAGCGGACAGGCCGCTGAACACTGAAGCTTTCTTT. This codes for CASSLADRPLNTEAFF.

This clonotype was detected only a few times. The chain joins TRBV24-1 to TRBJ2-3; 9 bases fit TRBD1. CDR3 size: 16 residues. Germline values: CDR1 KGHDR, CDR2 SFDVKD. With V trimmed by 5 bases and J by 3 bases, 8 bases remained unmatched. In DNA form, the CDR3 reads TGTGCCACCAGTGGGAACCGGGACAGGGATACAGATACGCAGTATTTT. Protein product: CATSGNRDRDTDTQYF.

This clonotype was detected a few times. V usage is TRBV4-2 and J usage is TRBJ1-1; D is ambiguous. V shed 0 bases and J shed 1 base, with 9 bases lying between them. CDR1 and CDR2 from the germline V gene are LGHNA and YNFKEQ. This CDR3 region has 15 residues. The CDR3 DNA is TGTGCCAGCAGCCAAGATGAAGGGCAGAACACTGAAGCTTTCTTT. Translated: CASSQDEGQNTEAFF.

This clonotype has only a few counts. One end of the junction does not line up with germline, which may come from a read error. The chain has TRBV20-1 and TRBJ1-4; maybe TRBD1 (5 bases). Germline CDR1 reads DFQATT; CDR2 reads SNEGSKA (reference sequence). The CDR3 has 11 amino acids. The CDR3, as DNA: TGCAGTGTTCCTCTTTACCGGGACGTTACTTTT. This gives the protein CSVPLYRDVTF.

This chain joins TRBV7-9 and TRBJ2-5, with 10 bases aligning to TRBD1. V gave up 5 bases and J gave up 5 bases; unmatched junction bases: 11. This CDR3 has 16 residues. Germline CDR1 SEHNR, CDR2 FQNEAQ (reference sequence). The CDR3 loop is CASSRQLTGGAETQYF. The CDR3 nucleotides read TGTGCCAGCAGCCGACAGCTGACAGGGGGCGCTGAGACCCAGTACTTC.

The chain couples TRBV6-1 to TRBJ1-2, with D perhaps TRBD1 (5 bases). The CDR3 runs to 16 residues. Germline-derived CDR1 and CDR2 are MNHNS and SASEGT. Trimming took off 6 bases at V and 2 bases at J, with 19 bases between the two ends. The CDR3 sequence is CASSILHWDRNYGYTF. The CDR3 DNA reads TGTGCCAGCAGCATCCTACACTGGGACCGCAACTATGGCTACACCTTC.